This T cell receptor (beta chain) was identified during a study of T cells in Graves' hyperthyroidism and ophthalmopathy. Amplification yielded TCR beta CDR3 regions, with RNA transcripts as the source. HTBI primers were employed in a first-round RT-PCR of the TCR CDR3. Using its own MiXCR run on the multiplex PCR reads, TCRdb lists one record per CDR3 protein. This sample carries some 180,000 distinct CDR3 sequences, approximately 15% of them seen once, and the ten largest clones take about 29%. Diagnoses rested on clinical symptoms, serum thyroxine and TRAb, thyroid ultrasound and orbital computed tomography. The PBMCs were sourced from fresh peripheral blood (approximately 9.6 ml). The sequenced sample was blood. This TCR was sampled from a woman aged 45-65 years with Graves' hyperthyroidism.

In DNA form, the CDR3 reads TGTGCCAGCAGCCTTAGCGGCCTGGAGACCCAGTACTTC. Translating it yields CASSLSGLETQYF. The chain is built from TRBV6-1 and TRBJ2-5, with D perhaps matching TRBD2 (6 bases). The germline gives CDR1 MNHNS, CDR2 SASEGT. Trimming shortened V by 6 bases and J by 5 bases, and 13 bases separated the two germline ends. The CDR3 is 13 residues long.